This T cell receptor (beta chain) stems from a study of T-cell memory formation after mild COVID-19. For the study at large: TCR clusters were mostly donor specific.

CDR3 length: 12 amino acids. Germline loops: CDR1 SGHVS, CDR2 FQNEAQ. Unmatched junction bases numbered 7, after V lost 3 bases and J lost 12 bases. This clonotype showed up just a few times. Antigen specificity is unknown. Regarding the study as a whole: Mostly located in CM and EM were contracting CD4+ clones, with contracting CD8+ clones located in EMRA. Pre-infection memory harbored some responding clones, suggesting cross-reactive memory joined.

MiXCR was run by TCRdb on the 5' RACE reads, yielding one entry per CDR3 protein. The table records around 62,000 distinct CDR3 sequences, 25% to 30% of them present only once. The V and J genes are TRBV7-8 and TRBJ1-1; 7 nucleotides match TRBD1. The specimen was PBMCs or a T cell subset sorted from them (not recorded which). This sequence was found in a man aged 18 to 29 who had mild COVID-19 (a few samples of this study predate the infection). Cell type and time point are not known. This CDR3 reads CASSFGQVGPFF. The DNA of the CDR3 is TGTGCCAGCAGCTTCGGACAGGTGGGGCCTTTCTTT. Looking up the rest from reference TRBV7-8 and TRBJ1-1 gives the full variable domain: GAGVSQSPRYKVAKRGQDVALRCDPISGHVSLFWYQQALGQGPEFLTYFQNEAQLDKSGLPSDRFFAERPEGSVSTLKIQRTQQEDSAVYLCASSFGQVGPFFGQGTRLTVV.